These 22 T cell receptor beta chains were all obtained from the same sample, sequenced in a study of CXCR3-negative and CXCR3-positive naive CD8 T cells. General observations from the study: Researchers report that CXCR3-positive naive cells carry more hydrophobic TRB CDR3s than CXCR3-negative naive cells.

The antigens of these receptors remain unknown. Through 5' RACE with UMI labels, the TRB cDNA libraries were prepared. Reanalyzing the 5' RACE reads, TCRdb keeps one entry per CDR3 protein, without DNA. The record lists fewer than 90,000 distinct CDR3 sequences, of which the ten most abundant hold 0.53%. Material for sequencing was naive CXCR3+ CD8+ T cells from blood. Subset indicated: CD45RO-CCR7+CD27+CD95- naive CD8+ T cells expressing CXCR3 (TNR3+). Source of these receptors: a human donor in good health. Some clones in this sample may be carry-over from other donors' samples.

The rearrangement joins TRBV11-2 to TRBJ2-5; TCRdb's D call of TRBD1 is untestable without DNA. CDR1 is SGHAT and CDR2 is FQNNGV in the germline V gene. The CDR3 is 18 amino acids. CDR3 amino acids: CASSLGRERGPYQDTQYF.

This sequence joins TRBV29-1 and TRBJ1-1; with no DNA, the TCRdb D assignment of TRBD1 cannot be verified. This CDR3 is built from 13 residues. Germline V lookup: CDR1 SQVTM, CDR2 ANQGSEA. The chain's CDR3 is CSARQAPNTEAFF.

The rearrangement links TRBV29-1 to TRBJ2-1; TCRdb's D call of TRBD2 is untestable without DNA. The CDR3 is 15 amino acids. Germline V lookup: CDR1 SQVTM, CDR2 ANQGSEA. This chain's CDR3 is CSVERLVRANNEQFF.

CDR3 sequence reads: CASSIGPDIHF. The chain carries TRBV19 and TRBJ1-6. CDR1 is LNHDA and CDR2 is SQIVND in the germline V gene (reference sequence). The CDR3 spans 11 residues.

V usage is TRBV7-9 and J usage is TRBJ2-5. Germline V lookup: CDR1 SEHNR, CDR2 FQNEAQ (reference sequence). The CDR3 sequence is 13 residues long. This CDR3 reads CASSLRYQETQYF.

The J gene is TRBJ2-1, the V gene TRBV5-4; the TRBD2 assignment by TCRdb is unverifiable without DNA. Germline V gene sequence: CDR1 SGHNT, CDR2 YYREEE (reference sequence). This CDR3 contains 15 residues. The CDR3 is CASSATSGRRNEQFF. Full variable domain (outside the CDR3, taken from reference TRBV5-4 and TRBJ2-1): ETGVTQSPTHLIKTRGQQVTLRCSSQSGHNTVSWYQQALGQGPQFIFQYYREEENGRGNFPPRFSGLQFPNYSSELNVNALELDDSALYLCASSATSGRRNEQFFGPGTRLTVL.

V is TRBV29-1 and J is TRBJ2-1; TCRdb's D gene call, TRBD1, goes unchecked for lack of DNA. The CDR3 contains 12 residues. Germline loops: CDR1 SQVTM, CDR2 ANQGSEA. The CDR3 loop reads CSVSKGGNEQFF.

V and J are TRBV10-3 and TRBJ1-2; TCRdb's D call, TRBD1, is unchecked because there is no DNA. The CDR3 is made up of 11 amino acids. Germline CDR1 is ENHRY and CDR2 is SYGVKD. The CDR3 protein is CAISAGDGYTF.

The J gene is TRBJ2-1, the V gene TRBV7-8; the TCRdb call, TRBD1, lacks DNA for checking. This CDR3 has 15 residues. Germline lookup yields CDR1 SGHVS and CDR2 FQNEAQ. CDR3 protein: CASSTDRDSYNEQFF.

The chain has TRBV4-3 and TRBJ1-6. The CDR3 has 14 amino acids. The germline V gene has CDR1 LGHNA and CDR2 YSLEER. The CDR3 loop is CASSQVDSNSPLHF.

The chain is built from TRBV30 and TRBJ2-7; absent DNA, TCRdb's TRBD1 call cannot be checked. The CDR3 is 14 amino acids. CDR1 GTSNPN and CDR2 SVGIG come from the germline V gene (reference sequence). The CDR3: CAWSVGTGVYEQYF.

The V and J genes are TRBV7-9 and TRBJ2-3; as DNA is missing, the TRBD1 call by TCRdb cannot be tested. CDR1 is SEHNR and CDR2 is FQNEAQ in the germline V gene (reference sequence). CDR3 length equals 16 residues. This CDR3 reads CASSRPQGERTDTQYF. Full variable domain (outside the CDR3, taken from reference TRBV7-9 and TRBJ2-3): DTGVSQNPRHKITKRGQNVTFRCDPISEHNRLYWYRQTLGQGPEFLTYFQNEAQLEKSRLLSDRFSAERPKGSFSTLEIQRTEQGDSAMYLCASSRPQGERTDTQYFGPGTRLTVL.

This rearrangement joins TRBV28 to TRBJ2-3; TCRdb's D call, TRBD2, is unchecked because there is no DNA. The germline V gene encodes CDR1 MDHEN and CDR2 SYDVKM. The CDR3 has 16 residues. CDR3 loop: CASSPGLAGPTDTQYF.

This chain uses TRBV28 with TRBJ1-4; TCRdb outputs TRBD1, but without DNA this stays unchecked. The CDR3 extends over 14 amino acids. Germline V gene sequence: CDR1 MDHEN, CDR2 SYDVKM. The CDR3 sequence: CASRTGPQGEKLFF.

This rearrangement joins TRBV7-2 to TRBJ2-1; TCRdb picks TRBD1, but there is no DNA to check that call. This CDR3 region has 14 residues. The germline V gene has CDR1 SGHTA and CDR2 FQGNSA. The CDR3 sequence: CASSLGPGWNEQFF.

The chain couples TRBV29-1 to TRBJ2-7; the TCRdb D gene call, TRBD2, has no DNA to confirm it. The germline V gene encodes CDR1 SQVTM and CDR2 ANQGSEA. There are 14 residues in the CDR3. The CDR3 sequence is CSVEVSGRTYEQYF.

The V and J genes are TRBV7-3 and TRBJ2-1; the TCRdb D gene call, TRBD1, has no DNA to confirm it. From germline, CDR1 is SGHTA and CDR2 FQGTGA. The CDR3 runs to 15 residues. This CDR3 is CASSLYHGTPNEQFF.

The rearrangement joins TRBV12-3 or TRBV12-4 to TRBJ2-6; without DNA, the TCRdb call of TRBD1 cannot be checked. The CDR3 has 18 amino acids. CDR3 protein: CASSTPQGERSGANVLTF.

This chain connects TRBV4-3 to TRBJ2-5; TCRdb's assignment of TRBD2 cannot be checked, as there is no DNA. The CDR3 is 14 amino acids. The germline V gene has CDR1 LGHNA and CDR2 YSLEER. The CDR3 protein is CASSQDRLAETQYF.

CDR3 loop: CASSGTGGDQPQHF. This chain uses TRBV28 with TRBJ1-5; TCRdb's assignment of TRBD1 cannot be checked, as there is no DNA. From germline, CDR1 is MDHEN and CDR2 SYDVKM. The CDR3 covers 14 residues.

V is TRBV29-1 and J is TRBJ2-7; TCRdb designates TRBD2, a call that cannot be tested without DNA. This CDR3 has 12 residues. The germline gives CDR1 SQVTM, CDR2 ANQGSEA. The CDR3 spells CSVTLAGGEQYF.

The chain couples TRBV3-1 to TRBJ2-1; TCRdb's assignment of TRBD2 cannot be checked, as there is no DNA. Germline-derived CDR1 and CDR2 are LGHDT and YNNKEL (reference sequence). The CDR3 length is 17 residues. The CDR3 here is CASSQSAAGGPHNEQFF.